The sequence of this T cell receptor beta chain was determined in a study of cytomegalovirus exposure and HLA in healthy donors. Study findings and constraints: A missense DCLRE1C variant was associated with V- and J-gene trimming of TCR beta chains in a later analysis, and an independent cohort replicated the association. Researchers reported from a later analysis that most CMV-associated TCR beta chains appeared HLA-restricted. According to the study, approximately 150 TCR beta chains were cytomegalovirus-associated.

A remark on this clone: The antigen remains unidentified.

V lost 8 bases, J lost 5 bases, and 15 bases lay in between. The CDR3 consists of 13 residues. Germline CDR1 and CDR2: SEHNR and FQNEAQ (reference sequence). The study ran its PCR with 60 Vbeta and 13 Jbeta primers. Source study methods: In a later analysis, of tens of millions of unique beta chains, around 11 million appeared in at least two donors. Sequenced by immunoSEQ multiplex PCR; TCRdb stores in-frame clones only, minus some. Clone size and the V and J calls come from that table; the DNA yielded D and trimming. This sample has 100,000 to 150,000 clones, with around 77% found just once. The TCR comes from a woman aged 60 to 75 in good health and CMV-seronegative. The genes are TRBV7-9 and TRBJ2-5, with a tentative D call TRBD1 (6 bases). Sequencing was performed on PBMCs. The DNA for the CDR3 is TGTGCCAGCCAGGGGTCGAGGCTGGAGACCCAGTACTTC. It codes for CASQGSRLETQYF.